This entry lists 32 T cell receptor beta chains sequenced from one sample in a study of regulatory T cells in long-lasting Graves disease. Time point meaning: newly diagnosed GD, antithyroid drugs for less than 3 months. RNA extracted from PBMCs served as the sequencing template. Libraries of TCR beta came from iRepertoire HTBI primers plus Arm-PCR of CDR3 regions. TCRdb reprocessed the multiplex PCR reads via MiXCR and lists one record per CDR3 protein. The table has approximately 440,000 distinct CDR3 sequences, around 15% seen once. The same specimen was also included in a second study, on T cells in Graves' hyperthyroidism and ophthalmopathy.

The sample in question was peripheral blood mononuclear cells (PBMCs), obtained at new diagnosis, from a patient treated with antithyroid drugs. The receptor set was obtained from a man in his forties with Graves disease.

This clonotype has ten or more counts. The V gene is TRBV15, the J gene TRBJ2-1, with D perhaps matching TRBD1 (6 bases). The CDR3 totals 15 residues. Trimming pared 6 bases from V and 0 bases from J, leaving 12 bases between. In germline, CDR1 is LNHNV, CDR2 YYDKDF (reference sequence). CDR3 protein: CATRPRGSSYNEQFF. CDR3 DNA: TGTGCCACCAGGCCGAGGGGGAGCTCCTACAATGAGCAGTTCTTC.

This chain links TRBV10-2 with TRBJ1-2; TRBD1 matches 7 bases. V dropped 4 bases and J dropped 0; count of bases not matched to a gene: 2. Germline V gives CDR1 WSHSY, CDR2 SAAADI. The CDR3 is made up of 14 amino acids. CDR3: CASSGQGANYGYTF. CDR3 DNA: TGCGCCAGCAGTGGACAGGGAGCTAACTATGGCTACACCTTC.

This clonotype showed up many times. This rearrangement joins TRBV5-1 to TRBJ2-3; D uncertain. The CDR3 sequence is 14 residues long. V was trimmed by 2 bases and J by 2 bases, leaving 9 bases between them. Germline lookup yields CDR1 SGHRS and CDR2 YFSETQ. The CDR3: CASSLTLPTDTQYF. DNA of the CDR3: TGCGCCAGCAGCTTAACCCTCCCCACAGATACGCAGTATTTT.

This clonotype has at least ten counts. The genes are TRBV20-1 and TRBJ2-5, with D tentatively TRBD1 or TRBD2 (7 bases each). The ends were cut back, 2 bases at V and 2 bases at J, with 15 bases in the middle. This CDR3 has 15 residues. In germline, CDR1 is DFQATT, CDR2 SNEGSKA (reference sequence). The CDR3: CSARISGTVQETQYF. For the CDR3, the DNA is TGCAGTGCTAGAATCAGCGGGACAGTTCAAGAGACCCAGTACTTC.

The sample holds many counts of this clonotype. The rearrangement links TRBV7-9 to TRBJ1-2; possible D gene TRBD1, 6 bases. The CDR3 extends over 14 amino acids. The germline gives CDR1 SEHNR, CDR2 FQNEAQ (reference sequence). V was shortened by 5 bases and J by 2 bases, with 12 bases between the two germline ends. The CDR3 bases are TGTGCCAGCAGCGGGGGGGCAAGGAACTATGGCTACACCTTC. Translation gives CASSGGARNYGYTF. Together with reference TRBV7-9 and TRBJ1-2, the CDR3 gives the full variable domain: DTGVSQNPRHKITKRGQNVTFRCDPISEHNRLYWYRQTLGQGPEFLTYFQNEAQLEKSRLLSDRFSAERPKGSFSTLEIQRTEQGDSAMYLCASSGGARNYGYTFGSGTRLTVV.

There are many counts of this clonotype. The chain couples TRBV5-1 to TRBJ1-2; D is unresolved. The germline CDR1 and CDR2 sequences are SGHRS and YFSETQ. V shed 6 bases and J shed 8 bases, with 20 bases lying between them. The CDR3 contains 14 residues. CDR3 amino acids: CASTPATASGGYTF. The DNA of the CDR3 is TGCGCCAGCACCCCCGCGACCGCAAGCGGGGGCTACACCTTC.

Notes on this clonotype: This sequence may be a read error, since a much larger clone differs from it by one base. The missing conserved phenylalanine or tryptophan at the end of this CDR3 makes a read error likely. This sequence joins TRBV28 and TRBJ2-1; 11 bases map to TRBD2. Germline CDR1 and CDR2: MDHEN and SYDVKM. V shed 1 base, J shed 7 bases, and the junction held 6 bases outside the gene matches. This CDR3 has 16 amino acids. The CDR3 sequence: CASSLYVAGGENEQFL. In nucleotides, the CDR3 is TGTGCCAGCAGTTTATATGTAGCGGGAGGGGAGAATGAGCAGTTCCTC.

This clonotype was seen more than once but under ten times. V is TRBV7-9 and J is TRBJ1-1, with TRBD1 identical over 9 bases. The germline gives CDR1 SEHNR, CDR2 FQNEAQ (reference sequence). This CDR3 has 16 amino acids. The J segment lost 0 bases and the V segment lost 1 base, leaving 3 bases of the junction unmatched. Here the CDR3 DNA reads TGTGCCAGCAGCTTAGGAGGGACAGGGATGAACACTGAAGCTTTCTTT. It codes for CASSLGGTGMNTEAFF.

In its sample, this clonotype was seen a few times. V usage is TRBV19 and J usage is TRBJ1-2; maybe TRBD1 (5 bases). The CDR3 extends over 19 amino acids. Germline assignment: CDR1 LNHDA and CDR2 SQIVND (reference sequence). The germline V and J ends were trimmed by 5 bases and 4 bases, with 29 bases remaining between them. The CDR3 nucleotides are TGTGCCAGTAGTTATCGACCCCCGGGACCGATCAAGGGGCCCTATGGCTACACCTTC. Amino acids: CASSYRPPGPIKGPYGYTF.

The rearrangement joins TRBV7-9 to TRBJ1-2; D gene unclear. Germline V lookup: CDR1 SEHNR, CDR2 FQNEAQ (reference sequence). There are 14 residues in the CDR3. The V end was cut by 5 bases, the J end by 1 base, with 11 bases between. The CDR3 nucleotides read TGTGCCAGCAGCCGGCTCGGGGTTAACTATGGCTACACCTTC. Translating it yields CASSRLGVNYGYTF.

As for this clonotype: With only one base between it and a far larger clone, this is likely a read error. V usage is TRBV25-1 and J usage is TRBJ2-3; D possibly uses TRBD1 or TRBD2 (5 bases each). Trimming pared 2 bases from V and 5 bases from J, leaving 5 bases between. The length of the CDR3 is 12 residues. The V gene's germline CDR1 is MGHDK and CDR2 SYGVNS. CDR3: CASSEGGDTQYF. The CDR3 nucleotides read TGTGCCAGCAGTGAAGGGGGAGATACGCAGTATTTT. Full variable domain (rest looked up from reference TRBV25-1 and TRBJ2-3): EADIYQTPRYLVIGTGKKITLECSQTMGHDKMYWYQQDPGMELHLIHYSYGVNSTEKGDLSSESTVSRIRTEHFPLTLESARPSHTSQYLCASSEGGDTQYFGPGTRLTVL.

This clonotype was recorded at least ten times. The chain joins TRBV7-9 to TRBJ2-7; the match to TRBD2 covers 13 bases. This CDR3 region has 15 residues. J was trimmed by 7 bases and V by 5 bases; bases with no gene match: 8. Per the germline V gene, CDR1 is SEHNR and CDR2 is FQNEAQ (reference sequence). DNA for the CDR3: TGTGCCAGCAGCCAGGAGGGGGGACTAGCGGGAGAGCAGTACTTC. The encoded protein is CASSQEGGLAGEQYF.

This clonotype was observed a handful of times. Given a much more abundant clone one base away, this may be a read error. This chain links TRBV30 with TRBJ2-7, with 8 bases that match TRBD1. Germline V gene sequence: CDR1 GTSNPN, CDR2 SVGIG (reference sequence). The length of the CDR3 is 13 residues. CDR3 protein: CACSEDRDYEQYF. For the CDR3, the DNA is TGTGCCTGTAGTGAGGACAGGGACTACGAGCAGTACTTC.

The table lists this clonotype with many counts. The chain uses TRBV7-2 and TRBJ2-7; D is unclear. Germline assignment: CDR1 SGHTA and CDR2 FQGNSA. Trimming removed 1 base from V and 1 base from J, with 11 bases in between. CDR3 length: 15 amino acids. DNA of the CDR3: TGTGCCAGCAGCTTAGTGAGGTTAGGGTCCTACGAGCAGTACTTC. Its protein is CASSLVRLGSYEQYF.

This clonotype was counted at least ten times. This chain uses TRBV11-2 with TRBJ2-7; 8 bases line up with TRBD1. J gave up 4 bases and V 5 bases, and 7 bases lay outside the gene matches. Germline loops: CDR1 SGHAT, CDR2 FQNNGV. CDR3 length equals 14 residues. The CDR3 loop is CASSRSDRGYEQYF. In DNA, the CDR3 is TGTGCCAGCAGCCGATCCGACAGGGGATACGAGCAGTACTTC.

The table lists this clonotype with many counts. V gene TRBV4-1 combines with J gene TRBJ1-1; the D is unclear. The CDR3 extends over 14 amino acids. The V end was cut by 4 bases, the J end by 0 bases, with 9 bases between. CDR1 is MGHRA and CDR2 is YSYEKL in the germline V gene. The CDR3 DNA follows: TGCGCCAGCAGCCCGGGGTTCATGAACACTGAAGCTTTCTTT. Encoded protein: CASSPGFMNTEAFF.

This clonotype has ten or more counts. The chain employs TRBV11-3 and TRBJ2-1; weak D call: TRBD1 (5 bases). The CDR3 sequence is 12 residues long. Trimming shortened V by 2 bases and J by 10 bases, and 9 bases separated the two germline ends. From germline, CDR1 is SGHNT and CDR2 YENEEA. The CDR3 loop reads CASSLNQGEQFF. The DNA of the CDR3 is TGTGCCAGCAGCTTAAACCAGGGCGAGCAGTTCTTC.

This clonotype was seen at least ten times. V usage is TRBV4-2 and J usage is TRBJ2-7; possibly TRBD2 for D (7 bases). The germline V gene has CDR1 LGHNA and CDR2 YNFKEQ. Between the trimmed V and J ends, which lost 0 bases and 2 bases, there was a span of 11 bases. The CDR3 consists of 15 residues. CDR3 nucleotides: TGTGCCAGCAGCCAAGAATCGGGGGGCACCTACGAGCAGTACTTC. This encodes CASSQESGGTYEQYF.

This clonotype was observed at least ten times. The chain combines TRBV4-2 with TRBJ2-4, with 11 bases matching TRBD1. The DNA matches TRBJ2-5 better at its end, which makes the J call doubtful. CDR3 length: 16 residues. Germline CDR1 is LGHNA and CDR2 is YNFKEQ. The CDR3 DNA reads as TGTGCCAGCAGCCAAGTAGGACAGGGGGCCAGGGAGACCCAGTACTTC. It is translated as CASSQVGQGARETQYF.

On this clonotype: This may be a read error, as it is one base from a much larger clone. CDR3 protein: CASGRADTQHF. The DNA for the CDR3 is TGTGCCAGCGGGAGGGCAGATACGCAGCATTTT. The J gene is TRBJ2-3, the V gene TRBV11-2, with D unclear. The J call may be wrong; the DNA end is better matched by TRBJ1-5. Germline CDR1 SGHAT, CDR2 FQNNGV. The CDR3 loop spans 11 amino acids.

This clonotype was counted at least ten times. This rearrangement joins TRBV2 to TRBJ2-7; 7 bases line up with TRBD1. Germline values: CDR1 SNHLY, CDR2 FYNNEI. The CDR3 covers 14 residues. V lost 6 bases and J lost 2; bases outside the gene matches: 7. The CDR3 region is CASRTGQRTYEQYF. CDR3 coding DNA: TGTGCCAGCAGAACGGGACAGAGAACCTACGAGCAGTACTTC.

The table lists this clonotype with many counts. The chain employs TRBV2 and TRBJ2-6; D ambiguous. Trimming cost V 2 bases and J 1 base, with 0 bases left between them. The CDR3 length is 13 residues. Germline CDR1 reads SNHLY; CDR2 reads FYNNEI. CDR3 DNA sequence: TGTGCCAGCAGTGAATCTGGGGCCAACGTCCTGACTTTC. Protein: CASSESGANVLTF. The full variable domain, rest sourced from reference TRBV2 and TRBJ2-6, is EPEVTQTPSHQVTQMGQEVILRCVPISNHLYFYWYRQILGQKVEFLVSFYNNEISEKSEIFDDQFSVERPDGSNFTLKIRSTKLEDSAMYFCASSESGANVLTFGAGSRLTVL.

The chain combines TRBV5-8 with TRBJ1-2; D unresolved. V was pared by 0 bases and J by 4 bases, with 7 bases between. CDR1 and CDR2 (germline): SGHTS, YDEGEE. The CDR3 sequence is 13 residues long. The CDR3 region has the DNA TGTGCCAGCAGCTTGGGCCTTCCCTATGGCTACACCTTC. Encoded protein: CASSLGLPYGYTF.

This clonotype was detected ten times or more. The rearrangement links TRBV5-1 to TRBJ2-1, with 8 bases that match TRBD1. V lost 4 bases, J lost 3 bases, and 6 bases stayed unmatched. Per the germline V gene, CDR1 is SGHRS and CDR2 is YFSETQ. The CDR3 sequence is 15 residues long. CDR3 in DNA: TGCGCCAGCAGCGTGACCGGGACAGGCTACAATGAGCAGTTCTTC. This sequence encodes CASSVTGTGYNEQFF.

At least ten counts were recorded for this clonotype. The rearrangement joins TRBV20-1 to TRBJ2-5; D is unresolved. The V end was cut by 6 bases, the J end by 3 bases, with 8 bases between. The CDR3 sequence is 11 residues long. The germline V gene encodes CDR1 DFQATT and CDR2 SNEGSKA (reference sequence). The CDR3 here is CSARPEETQYF. CDR3 nucleotides: TGCAGTGCCCGTCCAGAAGAGACCCAGTACTTC.

A note on this clonotype: A read error is possible here, since a much larger clone lies one base away. This chain connects TRBV20-1 to TRBJ2-7, with a weak D call TRBD2 (6 bases). Trimming stripped 6 bases from V and 7 bases from J, with 16 bases between. The germline V gene has CDR1 DFQATT and CDR2 SNEGSKA (reference sequence). This CDR3 comprises 12 residues. The CDR3 here is CSAPGDVAEQYF. The CDR3 DNA reads as TGCAGTGCCCCGGGAGACGTTGCAGAGCAGTACTTC.

Notes on this clonotype: This may arise from a read error, as a much more abundant clone is one base away. The CDR3 nucleotides are TGTGCCAGCAGTCAAGGGGGCCCGGCCAAAAACATTCAGTACTTC. Its protein product is CASSQGGPAKNIQYF. The J gene is TRBJ2-4, the V gene TRBV28; TRBD1 aligns across 7 bases. V shed 5 bases, J shed 1 base, and the junction held 5 bases outside the gene matches. Germline loops: CDR1 MDHEN, CDR2 SYDVKM. The CDR3 sequence is 15 residues long.

This clonotype has more than one count but fewer than ten. V is TRBV11-2 and J is TRBJ2-1, with a tentative D call TRBD2 (5 bases). The CDR3 has 16 amino acids. CDR1 SGHAT and CDR2 FQNNGV come from the germline V gene. V was shortened by 0 bases and J by 0 bases, with 9 bases between the two germline ends. CDR3 in DNA: TGTGCCAGCAGCTTAGACTCCCGGGGCTCCTACAATGAGCAGTTCTTC. Amino acids: CASSLDSRGSYNEQFF.

This clonotype has at least ten counts. V and J are TRBV11-2 and TRBJ2-5; D uncertain. V lost 1 base to trimming and J lost 5 bases, with 8 bases between them. CDR3 length equals 13 residues. The germline V gene encodes CDR1 SGHAT and CDR2 FQNNGV. The CDR3 here is CASSLAPRETQYF. CDR3 nucleotide sequence: TGTGCCAGCAGCTTAGCACCGAGGGAGACCCAGTACTTC.

The chain couples TRBV6-2 or TRBV6-3 to TRBJ1-1; D is unresolved. The CDR3 runs to 14 residues. Germline V gene lookup returns CDR1 MNHEY and CDR2 SVGEGT. V lost 5 bases to trimming and J lost 1 base, with 11 bases between them. The CDR3 region has the DNA TGTGCCAGCAGTACCAGAGCAACGAACACTGAAGCTTTCTTT. The encoded protein is CASSTRATNTEAFF.

This clonotype was counted many times. The chain carries TRBV5-1 and TRBJ2-3; TRBD2 matches 8 bases. Germline V gene sequence: CDR1 SGHRS, CDR2 YFSETQ. Trimming took 1 base from V and 6 from J; bases not matched to a gene: 7. The CDR3 covers 15 residues. CDR3 nucleotide sequence: TGCGCCAGCAGCTTGACCGGGAGGGCCTCCGATACGCAGTATTTT. Amino acid sequence: CASSLTGRASDTQYF.

In its sample, this clonotype was seen many times. The rearrangement links TRBV2 to TRBJ2-3; D is uncertain. The CDR3 consists of 14 residues. In germline, CDR1 is SNHLY, CDR2 FYNNEI. V was trimmed by 7 bases and J by 0 bases, leaving 11 bases between them. CDR3 sequence: CASKWTPSTDTQYF. The CDR3 DNA reads TGTGCCAGCAAATGGACCCCCAGCACAGATACGCAGTATTTT.